This T cell receptor (beta chain) was sequenced in a study of vaccination and CD4 T cells after COVID-19 (dated by TCRdb to 2022 to 2024). About the full investigation: SARS-CoV-2 positivity had been established in the convalescent patients by nasal swab PCR, and mild disease was recorded in several of these patients and severe disease in one. In control cultures, a CEFX viral epitope pool was used as positive control, an HIV-1 Nef peptide pool was used as negative control, or no peptide was added. In around 9 COVID-19 convalescent patients and a few infection-naive healthy vaccine recipients, researchers compared the spike-specific CD4+ TCR repertoire from before mRNA vaccination with the repertoire from after. Culture stimuli were overlapping spike peptide pools from SARS-CoV-2 and from the common cold coronaviruses HCoV-NL63, HCoV-OC43 and HCoV-229E. The convalescent cohort comprised six males and four females, including two Hispanic individuals, seven Caucasians, two Asians and one multiracial person. Each participant got two doses of either the Pfizer-BioNTech BNT162b2 vaccine (n=8) or the Moderna mRNA-1273 vaccine (n=2). Post-COVID blood samples were collected from convalescent patients a median of approximately 100 days after diagnosis, with a range of about 35 to 180 days. Post-vaccine blood samples were collected a median of 72 days after the second vaccine dose, ranging from about 14 to 241 days.

Here V drops 2 bases and J drops 5 bases, and the junction holds 4 bases not matched to any gene. The germline V gene gives CDR1 as SGHNT and CDR2 as YENEEA. The cysteine opens and the phenylalanine closes a CDR3 of 16 amino acids. Kept here is only the CDR3 DNA, which spans 48 bases and is read in frame from base 1. Overall results and qualifications from the work: Among convalescent patients, a median about 90% of the SARS-CoV-2-reactive clones seen after vaccination appeared only after vaccination, which suggests priming specific to the vaccine. Of the vaccine-specific clones found in convalescent patients, nearly all (304 of 307) were mono-reactive for SARS-CoV-2 spike instead of being cross-reactive with common cold coronaviruses. Relatively few convalescent patients were included in the study, and early timepoints after natural infection were not analyzed. The median count of SARS-CoV-2-reactive clonotypes went up from approximately 22 after infection to about 41 after vaccination, although the change was not significant.

Receptors were amplified or captured by PCR. TCR sequencing of DNA from cultured CD4+ T cells used the Oncomine TCR Beta short-read assay at the Johns Hopkins FTIC core. Genomic DNA was extracted from the cultured CD4+ T cells with the QIAamp micro DNA kit. Oncomine TCR Beta libraries made from cultured CD4+ T cells were pooled using unique dual indexes and sequenced on an Illumina iSeq 100. As for the original processing: Non-productive sequences were removed, and CDR3s not starting with C, not ending with F or W, or shorter than 7 amino acids were discarded. Antigen-specific clonotypes were identified with the MANAFEST web application by comparing peptide-stimulated wells with reference and other culture wells. An FDR below 0.05, an odds ratio above 5, and a productive frequency above 0.1% in at least two of three replicate wells were required for clones to be considered positive. Clonotypes that were significantly expanded in both SARS-CoV-2 spike wells and at least one common cold coronavirus spike condition were defined as cross-reactive. CDR3 homology was assessed with Levenshtein distances (stringdist) and unrooted phylogenetic trees (ape) in R version 3.6.1. Clones were called with MiXCR by TCRdb after fastp trimmed the public reads at Q25, and only in-frame beta chains were retained. Identical CDR3 protein sequences are pooled into one entry, listed with their most common genes and DNA. In this record, the V and J calls reflect TCRdb's handling and not the investigators' own analysis. The sample table contains more than 15,000 distinct CDR3 sequences; only one count was recorded for around 46% of them. The ten largest account for about 4% of the sample.

In the paper's terms, the treatment or condition label means: roughly 11-day PBMC culture with coronavirus spike peptide pools or control peptides (ViraFEST assay). The ViraFEST assay was used in the study, in which antigen-specific T cells were expanded with peptide pools and expanded clonotypes were subsequently identified by TCR sequencing. The convalescent patients' positive SARS-CoV-2 PCR tests were from March to December 2020, which was before the Alpha, Beta and Delta variants emerged in the United States. Under 2.5 million PBMCs per well were cultured in IMDM with roughly 5% human AB serum and roughly 9.3 IU/ml IL-2, plus 10 ug/ml peptide pools. On days 3 and 7, half of the culture medium was replaced with fresh IL-2-containing medium. Once the cells had been in culture for around ten days, the EasySep CD4+ T cell isolation kit was used to isolate CD4+ T cells by negative selection. Ficoll-Paque Plus gradient centrifugation was used to isolate PBMCs from whole blood, and the isolated PBMCs were then either used fresh or cryopreserved at -140C. Triplicate wells were generally used for each culture condition.

Comments on this clonotype: No antigen is known for it. It has no much larger one-base neighbor in the sample; base qualities were not kept.

The sequence links TRBV11-3 to TRBJ2-1, with 12 bases in between that match TRBD2. The TCR originated in a human donor who had recovered from COVID-19. The source material was CD4+ T cells from blood, cultured in vitro, sampled before SARS-CoV-2 vaccination. The base sequence is TGTGCCAGCAGCTTATCTAGCGGGGGGGTCAACAATGAGCAGTTCTTC. It is translated as CASSLSSGGVNNEQFF.